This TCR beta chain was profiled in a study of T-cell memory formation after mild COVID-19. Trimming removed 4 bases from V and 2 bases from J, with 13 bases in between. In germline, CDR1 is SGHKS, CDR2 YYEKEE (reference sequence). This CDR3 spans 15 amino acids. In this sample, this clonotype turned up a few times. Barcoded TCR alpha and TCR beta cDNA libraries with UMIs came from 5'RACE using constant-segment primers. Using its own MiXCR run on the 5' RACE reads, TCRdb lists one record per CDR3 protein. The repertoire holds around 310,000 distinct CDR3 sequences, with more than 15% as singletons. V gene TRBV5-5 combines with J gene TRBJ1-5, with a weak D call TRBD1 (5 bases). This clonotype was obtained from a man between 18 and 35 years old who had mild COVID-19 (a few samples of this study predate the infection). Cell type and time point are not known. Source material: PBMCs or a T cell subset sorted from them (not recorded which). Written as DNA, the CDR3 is TGTGCCAGCAGCCAAACTGTGGGACGCAATCAGCCCCAGCATTTT. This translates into CASSQTVGRNQPQHF.